This passage covers 5 T cell receptor beta chains from one sample sequenced in a study of beta chain features in type 1 diabetes. Reverse transcribing all isolated RNA meant expressed TCRB transcripts were sequenced. TCRdb's table, derived via immunoSEQ multiplex PCR, lists solely in-frame clones and lacks some. In the table there are more than 250,000 clones, about a fifth of which are singletons. Their recognized antigens are unknown. Study-wide points: All four CD4+ subsets from Type 1 diabetes patients carried moderately but significantly shorter TCRB CDR3s.

Material: naive CD4+ T cells from blood. The source of these receptors is a woman aged 40 to 50 with type 1 diabetes.

This clone turned up a few times. V gene TRBV7-9 combines with J gene TRBJ1-5; D is possibly TRBD1 (6 bases). This CDR3 spans 13 amino acids. Germline V gives CDR1 SEHNR, CDR2 FQNEAQ (reference sequence). V was clipped by 3 bases and J by 4 bases, with 7 bases between them. The CDR3 loop is CASSFQGNQPQHF. CDR3 in DNA: TGTGCCAGCAGCTTCCAGGGGAATCAGCCCCAGCATTTT.

This chain uses TRBV11-3 with TRBJ2-1; D is perhaps TRBD2 (6 bases). There are 12 residues in the CDR3. The germline V gene encodes CDR1 SGHNT and CDR2 YENEEA. V was clipped by 4 bases and J by 8 bases, with 9 bases between them. The CDR3 here is CASSSTRDEQFF. The CDR3 DNA follows: TGTGCCAGCAGCTCGACTAGGGATGAGCAGTTCTTC. Full variable domain (missing parts from reference TRBV11-3 and TRBJ2-1): EAGVVQSPRYKIIEKKQPVAFWCNPISGHNTLYWYLQNLGQGPELLIRYENEEAVDDSQLPKDRFSAERLKGVDSTLKIQPAELGDSAVYLCASSSTRDEQFFGPGTRLTVL.

This chain joins TRBV29-1 and TRBJ2-5; 7 nucleotides match TRBD1. The germline V gene has CDR1 SQVTM and CDR2 ANQGSEA. CDR3 length equals 13 residues. The trim removed 6 bases at V and 3 bases at J, leaving 7 bases unmatched. As DNA, the CDR3 is TGCAGCGTCGCCTATGGGACAGAAGAGACCCAGTACTTC. Protein product: CSVAYGTEETQYF.

On this clone: Distinct nucleotide sequences in the sample also encode this CDR3. The J gene is TRBJ1-5, the V gene TRBV28, with D perhaps TRBD1 (6 bases). There are 14 residues in the CDR3. V was clipped by 2 bases and J by 7 bases, with 12 bases between them. Germline V lookup: CDR1 MDHEN, CDR2 SYDVKM. DNA of the CDR3: TGTGCCAGCAGTTTAGGGGGCGGGGGGCAGCCCCAGCATTTT. It yields the protein CASSLGGGGQPQHF. The full variable domain, in which reference TRBV28 and TRBJ1-5 provide the parts outside the CDR3, is DVKVTQSSRYLVKRTGEKVFLECVQDMDHENMFWYRQDPGLGLRLIYFSYDVKMKEKGDIPEGYSVSREKKERFSLILESASTNQTSMYLCASSLGGGGQPQHFGDGTRLSIL.

This sequence joins TRBV6-5 and TRBJ2-3; weak D call: TRBD1 (5 bases). The germline gives CDR1 MNHEY, CDR2 SVGAGI. V shed 10 bases and J shed 1 base, with 12 bases lying between them. The CDR3 totals 13 residues. The DNA for the CDR3 is TGTGCCACCCTTGCCAGGGGCACAGATACGCAGTATTTT. Its translation: CATLARGTDTQYF.